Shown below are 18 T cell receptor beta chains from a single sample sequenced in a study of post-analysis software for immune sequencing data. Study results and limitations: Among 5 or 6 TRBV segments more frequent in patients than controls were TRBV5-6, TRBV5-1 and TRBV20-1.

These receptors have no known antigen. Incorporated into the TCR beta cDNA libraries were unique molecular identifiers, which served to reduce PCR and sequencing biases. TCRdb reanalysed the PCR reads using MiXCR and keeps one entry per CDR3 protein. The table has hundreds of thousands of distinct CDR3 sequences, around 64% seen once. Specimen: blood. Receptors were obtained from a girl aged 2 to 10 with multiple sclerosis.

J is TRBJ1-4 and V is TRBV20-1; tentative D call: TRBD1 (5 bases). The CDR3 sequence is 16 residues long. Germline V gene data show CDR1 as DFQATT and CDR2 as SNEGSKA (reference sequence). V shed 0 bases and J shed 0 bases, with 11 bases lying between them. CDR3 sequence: CSARDRGASTNEKLFF. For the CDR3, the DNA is TGCAGTGCTAGAGATCGGGGCGCTTCAACTAATGAAAAACTGTTTTTT.

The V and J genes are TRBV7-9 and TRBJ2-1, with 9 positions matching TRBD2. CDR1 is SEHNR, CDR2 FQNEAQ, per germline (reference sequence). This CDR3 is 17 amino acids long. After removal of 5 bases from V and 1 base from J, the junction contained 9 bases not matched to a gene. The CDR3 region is CASSPLTAGGSYNEQFF. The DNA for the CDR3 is TGTGCCAGCAGCCCTTTGACAGCGGGGGGATCCTACAATGAGCAGTTCTTC.

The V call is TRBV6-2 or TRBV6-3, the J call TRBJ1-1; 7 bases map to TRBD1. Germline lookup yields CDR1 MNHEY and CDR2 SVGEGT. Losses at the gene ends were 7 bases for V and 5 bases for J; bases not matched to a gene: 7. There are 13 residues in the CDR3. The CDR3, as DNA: TGTGCCAGCAACAGGGGTCCGCGGACTGAAGCTTTCTTT. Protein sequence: CASNRGPRTEAFF.

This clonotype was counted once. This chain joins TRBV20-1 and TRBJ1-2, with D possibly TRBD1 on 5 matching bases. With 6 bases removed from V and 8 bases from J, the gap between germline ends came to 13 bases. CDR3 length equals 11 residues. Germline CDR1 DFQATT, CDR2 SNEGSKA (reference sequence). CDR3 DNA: TGCAGTGCCCGGGGGGGGATCGGCTACACCTTC. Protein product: CSARGGIGYTF.

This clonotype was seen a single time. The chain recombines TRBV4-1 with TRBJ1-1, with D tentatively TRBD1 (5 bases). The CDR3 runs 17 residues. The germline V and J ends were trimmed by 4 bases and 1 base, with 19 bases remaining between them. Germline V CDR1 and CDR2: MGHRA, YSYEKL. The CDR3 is CASSLLVPPGPNTEAFF. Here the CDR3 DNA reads TGCGCCAGCAGCCTCTTAGTTCCTCCGGGACCGAACACTGAAGCTTTCTTT.

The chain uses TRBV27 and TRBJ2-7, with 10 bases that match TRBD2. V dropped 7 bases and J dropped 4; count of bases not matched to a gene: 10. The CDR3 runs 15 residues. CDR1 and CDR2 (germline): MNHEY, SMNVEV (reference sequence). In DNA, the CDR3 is TGTGCCAGCAAACGTCTAGCGGGAGATTTTTACGAGCAGTACTTC. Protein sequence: CASKRLAGDFYEQYF.

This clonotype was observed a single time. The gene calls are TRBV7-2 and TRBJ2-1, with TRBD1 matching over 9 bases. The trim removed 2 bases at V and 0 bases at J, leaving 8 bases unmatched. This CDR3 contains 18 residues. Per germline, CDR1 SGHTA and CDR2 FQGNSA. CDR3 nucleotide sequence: TGTGCCAGCAGCTTAACAATACAGGGGGCTGGCTCCTACAATGAGCAGTTCTTC. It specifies CASSLTIQGAGSYNEQFF.

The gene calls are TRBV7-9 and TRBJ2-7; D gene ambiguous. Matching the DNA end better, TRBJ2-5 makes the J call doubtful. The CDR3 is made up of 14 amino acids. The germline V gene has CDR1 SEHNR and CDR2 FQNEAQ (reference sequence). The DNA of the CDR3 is TGTGCCAGCAGCTTAGATCCCGGGCGGGAGACCCAGTACTTC. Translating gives CASSLDPGRETQYF.

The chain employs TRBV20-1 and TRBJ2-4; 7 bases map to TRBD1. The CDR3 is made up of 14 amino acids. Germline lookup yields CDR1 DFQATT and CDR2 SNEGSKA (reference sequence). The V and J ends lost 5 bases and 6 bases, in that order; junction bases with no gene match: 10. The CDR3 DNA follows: TGCAGTGCTCCAGCGACAGGGAAGGGAAACATTCAGTACTTC. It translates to CSAPATGKGNIQYF.

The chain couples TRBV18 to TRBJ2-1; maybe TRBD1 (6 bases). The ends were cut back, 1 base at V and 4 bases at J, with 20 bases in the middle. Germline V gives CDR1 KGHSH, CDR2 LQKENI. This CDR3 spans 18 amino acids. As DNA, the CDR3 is TGTGCCAGCTCACCACGGGGGCAGGGGAATCCCCAATACAATGAGCAGTTCTTC. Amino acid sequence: CASSPRGQGNPQYNEQFF.

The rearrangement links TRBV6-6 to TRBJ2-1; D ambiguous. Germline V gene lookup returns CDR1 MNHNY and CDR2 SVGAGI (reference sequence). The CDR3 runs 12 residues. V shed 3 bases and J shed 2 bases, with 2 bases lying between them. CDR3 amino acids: CASSYAYNEQFF. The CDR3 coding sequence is TGTGCCAGCAGTTATGCCTACAATGAGCAGTTCTTC.

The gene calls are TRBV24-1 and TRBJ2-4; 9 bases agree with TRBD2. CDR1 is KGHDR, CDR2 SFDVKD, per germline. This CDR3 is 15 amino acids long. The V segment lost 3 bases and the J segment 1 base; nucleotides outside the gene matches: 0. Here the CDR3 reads CATSDSGGAKNIQYF. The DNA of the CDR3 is TGTGCCACCAGTGATAGCGGGGGGGCCAAAAACATTCAGTACTTC.

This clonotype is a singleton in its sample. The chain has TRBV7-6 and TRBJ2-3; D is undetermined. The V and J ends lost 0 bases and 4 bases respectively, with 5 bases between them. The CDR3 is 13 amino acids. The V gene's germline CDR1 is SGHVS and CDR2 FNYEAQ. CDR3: CASSLAAPDTQYF. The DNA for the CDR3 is TGTGCCAGCAGCTTAGCGGCCCCAGATACGCAGTATTTT.

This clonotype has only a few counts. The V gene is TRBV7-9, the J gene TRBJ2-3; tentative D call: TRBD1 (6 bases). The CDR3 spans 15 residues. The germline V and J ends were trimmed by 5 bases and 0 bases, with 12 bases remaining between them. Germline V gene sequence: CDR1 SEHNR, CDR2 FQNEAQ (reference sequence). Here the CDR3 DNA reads TGTGCCAGCAGCCCGACAGGCGTCAGCACAGATACGCAGTATTTT. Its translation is CASSPTGVSTDTQYF.

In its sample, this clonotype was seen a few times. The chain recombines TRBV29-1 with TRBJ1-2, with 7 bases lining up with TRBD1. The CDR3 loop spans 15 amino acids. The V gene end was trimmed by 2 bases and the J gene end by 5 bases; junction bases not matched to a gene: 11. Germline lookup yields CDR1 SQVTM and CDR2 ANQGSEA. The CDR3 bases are TGCAGCGTTGAAACTTATGGGACAGCCACTTATGGCTACACCTTC. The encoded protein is CSVETYGTATYGYTF.

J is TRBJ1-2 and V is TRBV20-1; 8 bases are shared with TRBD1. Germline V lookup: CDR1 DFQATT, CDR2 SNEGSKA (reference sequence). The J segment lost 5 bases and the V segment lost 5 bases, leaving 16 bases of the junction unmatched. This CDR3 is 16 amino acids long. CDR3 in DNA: TGCAGTGCTGACACAACTCTCGGACAGGGCGGGTATGGCTACACCTTC. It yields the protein CSADTTLGQGGYGYTF.

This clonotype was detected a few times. CDR3 loop: CSATGTGRTDTQYF. The CDR3 DNA reads TGCAGTGCTACCGGGACAGGGCGGACAGATACGCAGTATTTT. The chain uses TRBV20-1 and TRBJ2-3, with TRBD1 matching over 9 bases. CDR1 is DFQATT and CDR2 is SNEGSKA in the germline V gene (reference sequence). This CDR3 is built from 14 residues. V was pared by 4 bases and J by 3 bases, with 5 bases of the junction left unmatched.

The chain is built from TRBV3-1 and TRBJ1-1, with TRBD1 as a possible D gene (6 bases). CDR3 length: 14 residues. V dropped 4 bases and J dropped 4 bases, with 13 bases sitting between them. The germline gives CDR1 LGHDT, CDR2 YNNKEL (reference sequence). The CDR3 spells CASSPTHRVTEAFF. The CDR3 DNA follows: TGTGCCAGCAGCCCCACCCACAGGGTCACTGAAGCTTTCTTT.